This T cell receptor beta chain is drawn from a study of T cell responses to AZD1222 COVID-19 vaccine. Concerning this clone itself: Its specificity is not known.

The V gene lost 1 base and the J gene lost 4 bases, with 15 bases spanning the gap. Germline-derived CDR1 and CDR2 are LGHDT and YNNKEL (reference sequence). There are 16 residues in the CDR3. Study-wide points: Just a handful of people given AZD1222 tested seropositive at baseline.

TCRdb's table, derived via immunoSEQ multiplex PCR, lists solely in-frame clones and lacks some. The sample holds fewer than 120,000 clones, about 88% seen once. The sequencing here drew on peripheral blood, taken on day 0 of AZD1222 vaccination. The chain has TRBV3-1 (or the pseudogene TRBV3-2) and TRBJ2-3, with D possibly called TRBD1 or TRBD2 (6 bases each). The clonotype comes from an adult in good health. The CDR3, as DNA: TGTGCCAGCAGCCAAGGGGGGGCAGGGATGTCAGATACGCAGTATTTT. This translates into CASSQGGAGMSDTQYF.